Sequencing of this T cell receptor (beta chain) was carried out in a study of T cells in localized non-small cell lung cancer. Germline assignment: CDR1 SGHNT and CDR2 YYREEE (reference sequence). The CDR3 runs 16 residues. V shed 2 bases and J shed 6 bases, with 21 bases lying between them. As to this clone: The antigen remains unidentified.

Study findings and constraints: Longer overall survival was linked to higher blood T cell density. Paired adjacent lung recovered a median around 62 of the top 100 tumor clones.

The data were produced by immunoSEQ multiplex PCR, yet TCRdb's version contains in-frame clones alone and is incomplete. The sample gives 23,000 or so clones, nearly 90% of which show up once; roughly 30% is in the top ten. The chain has TRBV5-4 and TRBJ2-7, with a weak D call TRBD2 (5 bases). The TCR sequence derives from a male donor older than 55 with stage II lung adenocarcinoma. The material was peripheral blood mononuclear cells, obtained before any cancer treatment. CDR3 sequence: CASSLRDGPVRGEQYF. DNA for the CDR3: TGTGCCAGCAGCTTAAGGGATGGGCCCGTCCGGGGCGAGCAGTACTTC.